The 14 T cell receptor beta chains reported below all come from one sample, sequenced in a study of blood T cell repertoires in COVID-19. The table came from immunoSEQ multiplex PCR; TCRdb's copy has only in-frame clones and leaves some out. The sample gives around 200,000 clones, roughly 84% of which show up once; 9.8% is in the top ten. The sample consisted of peripheral blood. Receptors originate from a woman older than 75 with acute or convalescent COVID-19.

The genes are TRBV5-1 and TRBJ2-1, with a weak D call TRBD1 (5 bases). The CDR3 contains 15 residues. Germline V CDR1 and CDR2: SGHRS, YFSETQ. The V and J ends lost 2 bases and 0 bases respectively, with 9 bases between them. The CDR3 DNA follows: TGCGCCAGCAGCTTCGCGACAGACTCCTACAATGAGCAGTTCTTC. Its protein product is CASSFATDSYNEQFF.

The chain recombines TRBV6-6 with TRBJ1-1; D perhaps matches TRBD1 (5 bases). CDR3 size: 13 residues. CDR1 and CDR2 from the germline V gene are MNHNY and SVGAGI (reference sequence). Trimming removed 11 bases from V and 0 bases from J, with 13 bases in between. CDR3: CARRGGLNTEAFF. CDR3 coding DNA: TGTGCCCGACGGGGGGGGTTGAACACTGAAGCTTTCTTT.

This clone was found once. The chain uses TRBV9 and TRBJ2-5; the D gene is possibly TRBD1 (6 bases). Looked up from germline, CDR1 is SGDLS and CDR2 is YYNGEE. Deletions cut 4 bases from V and 1 base from J, with 11 bases between. CDR3 length: 14 residues. The CDR3 protein is CASSRGTLQETQYF. CDR3 DNA: TGTGCCAGCAGCCGTGGGACACTCCAAGAGACCCAGTACTTC.

This clone was detected once. CDR3 sequence: CASKRQDQPQHF. CDR3 nucleotides: TGTGCCAGTAAAAGGCAGGATCAGCCCCAGCATTTT. The chain carries TRBV19 and TRBJ1-5; D gene ambiguous. V lost 7 bases to trimming and J lost 5 bases, with 9 bases between them. This CDR3 contains 12 residues. Germline V gives CDR1 LNHDA, CDR2 SQIVND (reference sequence).

The V gene is TRBV12-5, the J gene TRBJ2-5, with D hard to call. The germline V gene encodes CDR1 LGHNT and CDR2 FRNRAP. The V and J ends lost 0 bases and 5 bases respectively, with 4 bases between them. The CDR3 is made up of 12 amino acids. CDR3 DNA: TGTGCTAGTGGTTTGGTACGGGAGACCCAGTACTTC. This translates into CASGLVRETQYF.

J is TRBJ1-2 and V is TRBV6-1, with a tentative D call TRBD1 (5 bases). This CDR3 spans 14 amino acids. Trimming took off 2 bases at V and 6 bases at J, with 13 bases between the two ends. Per germline, CDR1 MNHNS and CDR2 SASEGT. This CDR3 reads CASSEQTGRHGYTF. The CDR3 DNA sequence: TGTGCCAGCAGTGAACAAACAGGAAGGCATGGCTACACCTTC.

The chain recombines TRBV7-2 with TRBJ2-2; TRBD2 matches at 7 bases. V was pared by 4 bases and J by 7 bases, with 12 bases of the junction left unmatched. The CDR3 length is 16 residues. CDR1 and CDR2 (germline): SGHTA, FQGNSA. This CDR3 is CASSSRSGAGSGELFF. Here the CDR3 DNA reads TGTGCCAGCAGCTCTCGCAGCGGGGCCGGTAGCGGGGAGCTGTTTTTT.

V usage is TRBV15 and J usage is TRBJ2-1; D uncertain. Germline loops: CDR1 LNHNV, CDR2 YYDKDF (reference sequence). The CDR3 totals 13 residues. Trimming cost V 2 bases and J 11 bases, with 13 bases left between them. The CDR3 here is CATSRSPYTQQFF. CDR3 in DNA: TGTGCCACCAGCAGAAGCCCCTATACCCAGCAGTTCTTC.

This clone was picked up one time. The V call is TRBV6-5, the J call TRBJ1-2; D gene uncertain. Germline V gene data show CDR1 as MNHEY and CDR2 as SVGAGI. This CDR3 region has 13 residues. Trimming removed 2 bases at V and 2 bases at J, with 6 bases between. The CDR3 spells CASSYNGNYGYTF. The CDR3 nucleotides are TGTGCCAGCAGTTACAACGGGAACTATGGCTACACCTTC.

The chain employs TRBV3-1 (or the pseudogene TRBV3-2) and TRBJ2-7; 8 bases map to TRBD1. The V gene's germline CDR1 is LGHDT and CDR2 YNNKEL (reference sequence). Trimming took 4 bases from V and 4 from J; bases not matched to a gene: 6. The CDR3 sequence is 14 residues long. In DNA form, the CDR3 reads TGTGCCAGCAGCCTACTGGACAGGGTTTACGAGCAGTACTTC. The encoded protein is CASSLLDRVYEQYF.

The chain uses TRBV5-4 and TRBJ2-5, with D maybe TRBD2 (6 bases). The CDR3 spans 12 residues. Germline-derived CDR1 and CDR2 are SGHNT and YYREEE (reference sequence). The V end lost 7 bases, the J end lost 4 bases, and 11 bases lay between the germline ends. The CDR3 sequence is CASAGNGETQYF. The CDR3 nucleotides read TGTGCCAGCGCGGGAAATGGAGAGACCCAGTACTTC.

V usage is TRBV7-2 and J usage is TRBJ1-1; 10 nucleotides match TRBD1. Per germline, CDR1 SGHTA and CDR2 FQGNSA. V was pared by 5 bases and J by 5 bases, with 8 bases of the junction left unmatched. This CDR3 comprises 15 residues. CDR3 sequence (DNA): TGTGCCAGCAGCACAGACAGGGGGCGAAGGACTGAAGCTTTCTTT. Protein product: CASSTDRGRRTEAFF.

The rearrangement uses TRBV9 and TRBJ1-1; no clear D gene. In germline, CDR1 is SGDLS, CDR2 YYNGEE. The CDR3 loop spans 15 amino acids. V was pared by 4 bases and J by 2 bases, with 15 bases between. In DNA, the CDR3 is TGTGCCAGCAGCAGACGGGATTCCTCAAACACTGAAGCTTTCTTT. It yields the protein CASSRRDSSNTEAFF.

This clone has more than one count but fewer than ten. The gene calls are TRBV2 and TRBJ2-3, with 9 bases that match TRBD1. J gave up 1 base and V 4 bases, and 21 bases lay outside the gene matches. The length of the CDR3 is 21 residues. Germline V gene sequence: CDR1 SNHLY, CDR2 FYNNEI. Here the CDR3 DNA reads TGTGCCAGCAGTGTTGACCACACGGGGACAGGGACTACCTATGGCACAGATACGCAGTATTTT. This codes for CASSVDHTGTGTTYGTDTQYF.